This passage covers 8 T cell receptor beta chains from one sample sequenced in a study of blood T cell repertoires in COVID-19. Assay used: immunoSEQ multiplex PCR; TCRdb lists only in-frame clones, some missing. This table holds 130,000 to 150,000 clones, approximately 84% found once. Input material: peripheral blood. Receptor source: an elderly woman in a cohort sampled during active or convalescent COVID-19.

This clone was observed a few times. V and J are TRBV7-2 and TRBJ2-7; 10 bases line up with TRBD2. After removal of 9 bases from V and 3 bases from J, the junction contained 8 bases not matched to a gene. The CDR3 sequence is 14 residues long. Per the germline V gene, CDR1 is SGHTA and CDR2 is FQGNSA. CDR3 sequence (DNA): TGTGCCAGACCCCCCAAGCGGGGGGGCTACGAGCAGTACTTC. It codes for CARPPKRGGYEQYF.

The sample holds a few counts of this clone. The gene calls are TRBV5-4 and TRBJ1-2; 7 nucleotides agree with TRBD1. Looked up from germline, CDR1 is SGHNT and CDR2 is YYREEE (reference sequence). V lost 6 bases and J lost 8; bases outside the gene matches: 10. CDR3 length: 13 amino acids. The CDR3 sequence is CASTLGTAFGYTF. In DNA, the CDR3 is TGTGCCAGCACCCTTGGGACAGCCTTCGGCTACACCTTC.

The chain links TRBV4-1 to TRBJ2-3; 8 bases agree with TRBD2. The CDR3 extends over 17 amino acids. Germline CDR1 and CDR2: MGHRA and YSYEKL. After removal of 4 bases from V and 10 bases from J, the junction contained 19 bases not matched to a gene. The CDR3 is CASSLPGGGGPLRSQYF. The CDR3 DNA reads as TGCGCCAGCAGCCTCCCGGGGGGCGGGGGGCCCCTCCGCTCGCAGTATTTT.

The V and J genes are TRBV7-8 and TRBJ2-7, with D possibly matching TRBD2 (5 bases). This CDR3 is built from 13 residues. CDR1 is SGHVS and CDR2 is FQNEAQ in the germline V gene. V was pared by 6 bases and J by 2 bases, with 11 bases between. CDR3 protein: CASRGPSTYEQYF. The CDR3 DNA reads as TGTGCCAGCAGAGGGCCTAGCACCTACGAGCAGTACTTC.

The chain carries TRBV18 and TRBJ2-1, with 16 bases lining up with TRBD2. The V and J ends lost 3 bases and 0 bases, in that order; junction bases with no gene match: 8. This CDR3 is built from 20 residues. Germline loops: CDR1 KGHSH, CDR2 LQKENI. DNA for the CDR3: TGTGCCAGCTCACCCGATATTGGGACTAGCGGGGGGGACTCCTACAATGAGCAGTTCTTC. Translated: CASSPDIGTSGGDSYNEQFF.

This chain joins TRBV27 and TRBJ1-2, with 8 bases aligning to TRBD1. CDR3 length equals 14 residues. J gave up 5 bases and V 5 bases, and 7 bases lay outside the gene matches. CDR1 is MNHEY, CDR2 SMNVEV, per germline (reference sequence). In nucleotides, the CDR3 is TGTGCCAGCAGTCGGGACAGGAGGAAGTATGGCTACACCTTC. Translating it yields CASSRDRRKYGYTF.

The chain is built from TRBV5-5 and TRBJ2-2; 7 nucleotides align to TRBD1. This CDR3 is 18 amino acids long. After removal of 5 bases from V and 1 base from J, the junction contained 14 bases not matched to a gene. Per germline, CDR1 SGHKS and CDR2 YYEKEE (reference sequence). This CDR3 reads CASRRRDSTSRNTGELFF. The CDR3 region has the DNA TGTGCCAGCAGGCGTCGGGACAGCACCTCTAGGAACACCGGGGAGCTGTTTTTT.

V gene TRBV3-1 (or the pseudogene TRBV3-2) combines with J gene TRBJ2-3; 8 bases line up with TRBD1. Per germline, CDR1 LGHDT and CDR2 YNNKEL (reference sequence). This CDR3 is built from 20 residues. V trimming: 4 bases; J trimming: 0 bases; junction bases outside the gene matches: 18. The CDR3 DNA follows: TGTGCCAGCAGCCCGAGCATCGGGACAGGCCAGGGAGTTAGCACAGATACGCAGTATTTT. Translated, it gives CASSPSIGTGQGVSTDTQYF.